The 3 T cell receptor beta chains reported below all come from one sample, sequenced in a study of CD8 T cells in Susac syndrome. Random-hexamer reverse transcription was applied to roughly 0.5 to 1 ug RNA. TCRdb redid the calling of the immunoSEQ multiplex PCR reads with MiXCR, one entry per CDR3 protein. The table has more than 200,000 distinct CDR3 sequences, about 94% seen once; the top ten hold 0.15%. The sequencing sample was made of CD4+ T cells from PBMCs. The receptors were gathered from a human donor with Susac syndrome.

The V and J genes are TRBV18 and TRBJ1-1; D not resolved. The germline V gene has CDR1 KGHSH and CDR2 LQKENI. The CDR3 consists of 16 residues. V was cut by 3 bases and J by 0 bases, with 14 bases left in between. The DNA of the CDR3 is TGTGCCAGCTCACCCCTCGGTGCGAGCCTGAACACTGAAGCTTTCTTT. As protein: CASSPLGASLNTEAFF.

The chain is built from TRBV12-3 or TRBV12-4 and TRBJ2-4; 10 bases agree with TRBD1. J gave up 6 bases and V 5 bases, and 7 bases lay outside the gene matches. The CDR3 contains 15 residues. As DNA, the CDR3 is TGTGCCAGCAGTCCAAGACAGGGGGCCTTAAACATTCAGTACTTC. Translated, it gives CASSPRQGALNIQYF.

The rearrangement uses TRBV20-1 and TRBJ2-5; D is ambiguous. Germline V gene data show CDR1 as DFQATT and CDR2 as SNEGSKA (reference sequence). The germline V and J ends were trimmed by 6 bases and 2 bases, with 10 bases remaining between them. This CDR3 comprises 12 residues. DNA of the CDR3: TGCAGTGCCCTCTACCCACAAGAGACCCAGTACTTC. As protein: CSALYPQETQYF.